These 26 T cell receptor beta chains came from one sample sequenced in a study of T-cell memory formation after mild COVID-19. TCRdb redid the calling of the 5' RACE reads with MiXCR, one entry per CDR3 protein. This sample has approximately 560,000 distinct CDR3 sequences, with roughly a sixth found just once. Material for sequencing was PBMCs or a T cell subset sorted from them (not recorded which). The receptors come from an adult woman who had mild COVID-19 (a few samples of this study predate the infection). Cell type and time point are not known.

This clonotype was seen a handful of times. V gene TRBV29-1 combines with J gene TRBJ1-2; D perhaps matches TRBD1 (5 bases). The germline V and J ends were trimmed by 7 bases and 8 bases, with 17 bases remaining between them. The CDR3 contains 12 residues. Germline V gives CDR1 SQVTM, CDR2 ANQGSEA. The CDR3 sequence is CSEGPTTGGYTF. CDR3 nucleotides: TGCAGCGAGGGGCCGACTACGGGAGGCTACACCTTC.

This clonotype was counted a few times. The chain recombines TRBV7-9 with TRBJ1-1, with 7 bases that match TRBD1. Per germline, CDR1 SEHNR and CDR2 FQNEAQ (reference sequence). The V and J ends lost 1 base and 2 bases, in that order; junction bases with no gene match: 4. The CDR3 sequence is 15 residues long. The CDR3 spells CASSLVWDRNTEAFF. Written as DNA, the CDR3 is TGTGCCAGCAGCTTAGTTTGGGACAGAAACACTGAAGCTTTCTTT.

A few counts support this clonotype. V gene TRBV19 combines with J gene TRBJ2-1, with 10 positions matching TRBD1. Trimming removed 5 bases from V and 5 bases from J; junction bases left unmatched: 15. Germline CDR1 and CDR2: LNHDA and SQIVND (reference sequence). This CDR3 is 18 amino acids long. CDR3 in amino acids: CASSSAGRGTGVDNEQFF. In nucleotides, the CDR3 is TGTGCCAGTAGTTCAGCGGGGCGCGGGACAGGGGTCGACAATGAGCAGTTCTTC.

This chain connects TRBV23-1 to TRBJ2-2; 8 bases agree with TRBD1. TRBV23-1 is annotated as an ORF whose role is uncertain. Trimming cost V 0 bases and J 0 bases; bases outside gene matches: 6. The CDR3 totals 18 residues. CDR3 region: CASSQSGQAESNTGELFF. The CDR3 coding sequence is TGCGCCAGCAGTCAATCGGGACAGGCTGAATCGAACACCGGGGAGCTGTTTTTT.

This chain joins TRBV20-1 and TRBJ2-7; 11 bases are shared with TRBD2. CDR1 and CDR2 from the germline V gene are DFQATT and SNEGSKA (reference sequence). The CDR3 consists of 17 residues. Trimming at V came to 2 bases and at J to 0 bases, leaving 9 bases not matched to a gene. The CDR3 sequence: CSARRGPGLAASYEQYF. CDR3 DNA: TGCAGTGCTAGACGAGGACCGGGACTAGCGGCCTCCTACGAGCAGTACTTC.

The chain links TRBV12-3 or TRBV12-4 to TRBJ2-5, with a possible D match to TRBD1 (5 bases). Trimming took 3 bases from V and 3 from J, leaving 14 bases between them. This CDR3 has 15 amino acids. As DNA, the CDR3 is TGTGCCAGCAGTTTTCATTCTGGGGCAGAAGAGACCCAGTACTTC. Residues: CASSFHSGAEETQYF.

There are a few counts of this clonotype. The chain links TRBV24-1 to TRBJ2-1, with TRBD2 matching 8 bases. Germline V gives CDR1 KGHDR, CDR2 SFDVKD. The CDR3 covers 14 residues. With V trimmed by 6 bases and J by 3 bases, 3 bases remained unmatched. The DNA for the CDR3 is TGTGCCACCAGTCGGGGGGGGCTCTACAATGAGCAGTTCTTC. This encodes CATSRGGLYNEQFF.

This clonotype was observed a few times. The rearrangement links TRBV7-9 to TRBJ2-1, with TRBD2 matching 15 bases. The CDR3 length is 20 residues. J was trimmed by 2 bases and V by 5 bases; bases with no gene match: 13. Germline lookup yields CDR1 SEHNR and CDR2 FQNEAQ (reference sequence). The CDR3 protein is CASSRGTSGGPPRAYNEQFF. The CDR3 DNA reads as TGTGCCAGCAGCCGGGGGACTAGCGGGGGGCCGCCCCGAGCCTACAATGAGCAGTTCTTC.

This clonotype was observed at least ten times. V usage is TRBV5-1 and J usage is TRBJ2-3, with D perhaps TRBD2 (5 bases). This CDR3 has 14 residues. Trimming took 4 bases from V and 4 from J, leaving 13 bases between them. Germline CDR1 reads SGHRS; CDR2 reads YFSETQ. In nucleotides, the CDR3 is TGCGCCAGCAGCGCCGGGCCCGGGGCAGATACGCAGTATTTT. Protein sequence: CASSAGPGADTQYF.

V and J are TRBV11-2 and TRBJ1-1; D call uncertain. Trimming took off 6 bases at V and 2 bases at J, with 19 bases between the two ends. The CDR3 loop spans 16 amino acids. Germline CDR1 is SGHAT and CDR2 is FQNNGV. The CDR3 reads CASRKTPAVINTEAFF. The CDR3 coding sequence is TGTGCCAGCAGGAAAACCCCGGCTGTGATTAACACTGAAGCTTTCTTT.

Comment on this clonotype: A much larger clone lies a single base off, so this may be a read error. The V gene is TRBV12-3 or TRBV12-4, the J gene TRBJ2-2; D possibly corresponds to TRBD1 (6 bases). The CDR3 contains 15 residues. This CDR3 is CASSFSTGYTVELFF. CDR3 nucleotide sequence: TGTGCCAGCAGTTTTTCAACAGGGTACACCGTGGAGCTGTTTTTT.

This clonotype has ten or more counts. This rearrangement joins TRBV7-2 to TRBJ2-5; the match to TRBD2 covers 7 bases. The ends lost 7 bases at V and 2 bases at J; junction bases unmatched: 10. CDR3 length equals 15 residues. CDR1 and CDR2 from the germline V gene are SGHTA and FQGNSA. The CDR3 sequence: CASTDRGTIQETQYF. The CDR3, as DNA: TGTGCCAGCACCGACCGAGGGACTATACAAGAGACCCAGTACTTC.

This clonotype was recorded a few times. This sequence joins TRBV13 and TRBJ2-1; D is possibly TRBD1 or TRBD2 (5 bases each). V dropped 8 bases and J dropped 8 bases, with 19 bases sitting between them. CDR1 PRHDT and CDR2 FYEKMQ come from the germline V gene (reference sequence). This CDR3 has 14 amino acids. The CDR3 DNA is TGTGCCAGCTCAGGGACCGAACCTACAGATGAGCAGTTCTTC. Its protein is CASSGTEPTDEQFF. Full variable domain (rest looked up from reference TRBV13 and TRBJ2-1): AAGVIQSPRHLIKEKRETATLKCYPIPRHDTVYWYQQGPGQDPQFLISFYEKMQSDKGSIPDRFSAQQFSDYHSELNMSSLELGDSALYFCASSGTEPTDEQFFGPGTRLTVL.

This clonotype was counted a few times. Here the CDR3 DNA reads TGTGCCGGTCTGCAGGGGCCAGACCAAGAGACCCAGTACTTC. This codes for CAGLQGPDQETQYF. The chain carries TRBV7-9 and TRBJ2-5; TRBD1 might be the D (6 bases). V gave up 11 bases and J gave up 0 bases, with 16 bases separating them. The CDR3 consists of 14 residues. CDR1 and CDR2 (germline): SEHNR, FQNEAQ (reference sequence).

This clonotype has only a few counts. The chain joins TRBV9 to TRBJ1-2, with D uncertain. V gave up 3 bases and J gave up 8 bases, with 11 bases separating them. Germline CDR1 and CDR2: SGDLS and YYNGEE. CDR3 length: 12 amino acids. CDR3 loop: CASSAAVGGYTF. The CDR3 DNA is TGTGCCAGCAGCGCGGCGGTCGGGGGCTACACCTTC.

This clonotype was seen more than once but under ten times. This chain uses TRBV4-2 with TRBJ1-2; D possibly corresponds to TRBD1 (5 bases). The CDR3 covers 15 residues. Germline V gene lookup returns CDR1 LGHNA and CDR2 YNFKEQ. Trimming cost V 4 bases and J 3 bases, with 15 bases left between them. CDR3 sequence: CASSPHQGTDYGYTF. CDR3 DNA sequence: TGTGCCAGCAGCCCCCACCAGGGTACGGACTATGGCTACACCTTC.

This clonotype was seen a few times. The chain carries TRBV27 and TRBJ1-4; 7 bases are a match to TRBD1. Germline loops: CDR1 MNHEY, CDR2 SMNVEV (reference sequence). The CDR3 runs 19 residues. With V trimmed by 8 bases and J by 0 bases, 18 bases remained unmatched. The CDR3 is CASAFLLSRGTATNEKLFF. CDR3 DNA: TGTGCCAGCGCCTTCTTACTTTCCAGGGGGACCGCAACTAATGAAAAACTGTTTTTT.

The chain has TRBV12-3 or TRBV12-4 and TRBJ2-1, with 9 bases lining up with TRBD2. The CDR3 runs 16 residues. The V gene end was trimmed by 6 bases and the J gene end by 8 bases; junction bases not matched to a gene: 14. CDR3 DNA sequence: TGTGCCAGCAGCCACCGGGGTAGCGGGAGAATGGATGAGCAGTTCTTC. Amino acids: CASSHRGSGRMDEQFF.

This chain links TRBV21-1 with TRBJ2-3; the D call TRBD2 from the table was never checked on the DNA. TRBV21-1 is a listed pseudogene. The CDR3 spans 23 residues. CDR3 protein: CASSTHPGLAGGPFPHQGDTQYF. DNA of the CDR3: TGTGCCAGCAGCACCCATCCGGGACTAGCGGGGGGGCCGTTCCCCCACCAAGGAGATACGCAGTATTTT.

This clonotype was counted only a few times. V and J are TRBV12-3 or TRBV12-4 and TRBJ2-1, with TRBD2 matching over 9 bases. There are 14 residues in the CDR3. J lost 10 bases, V lost 3 bases, and 7 bases had no gene match. The CDR3 is CASSLGGGAQEQFF. The CDR3 bases are TGTGCCAGCAGTTTGGGCGGGGGGGCCCAGGAGCAGTTCTTC.

The chain links TRBV19 to TRBJ1-4; maybe TRBD1 (5 bases). CDR1 and CDR2 (germline): LNHDA, SQIVND (reference sequence). The CDR3 totals 15 residues. The V end was cut by 7 bases, the J end by 10 bases, with 22 bases between. DNA of the CDR3: TGTGCCAGTAATGGGGGAAGAGGCAGGGATGGAAAACTGTTTTTT. Translation: CASNGGRGRDGKLFF.

This clonotype was detected ten times or more. V and J are TRBV14 and TRBJ2-1; TRBD1 matches 11 bases. CDR1 and CDR2 from the germline V gene are SGHDN and FVKESK. Trimming removed 5 bases from V and 6 bases from J; junction bases left unmatched: 6. The length of the CDR3 is 15 residues. The CDR3 DNA reads TGTGCCAGCAGCGGACCGGGACAGGGGGGCAATGAGCAGTTCTTC. Translated: CASSGPGQGGNEQFF.

The chain joins TRBV11-3 to TRBJ2-1, with D unresolved. Looked up from germline, CDR1 is SGHNT and CDR2 is YENEEA. The CDR3 extends over 14 amino acids. Trimming left V 3 bases short and J 5 bases short, with 11 bases between. CDR3 DNA sequence: TGTGCCAGCAGCTTGAGTCGGGTCGACAATGAGCAGTTCTTC. Protein: CASSLSRVDNEQFF.

The chain has TRBV6-5 and TRBJ2-7; 11 bases are a match to TRBD2. Per germline, CDR1 MNHEY and CDR2 SVGAGI. The CDR3 has 15 residues. The V and J ends lost 3 bases and 2 bases, in that order; junction bases with no gene match: 3. This CDR3 reads CASSYSTSGAYEQYF. CDR3 coding DNA: TGTGCCAGCAGTTATTCGACTAGCGGGGCCTACGAGCAGTACTTC.

This clonotype was detected a few times. The CDR3 bases are TGTGCCAGCAGCGAACCCAGGGGCCAGAGCTCTGGGGCCAACGTCCTGACTTTC. Amino acid sequence: CASSEPRGQSSGANVLTF. V usage is TRBV6-2 or TRBV6-3 and J usage is TRBJ2-6, with D possibly TRBD1 on 6 matching bases. This CDR3 comprises 18 residues. Germline CDR1 and CDR2: MNHEY and SVGEGT. V lost 6 bases to trimming and J lost 0 bases, with 18 bases between them.

The V call is TRBV10-3, the J call TRBJ2-3, with D perhaps given as TRBD1 or TRBD2 (5 bases each). Trimming left V 4 bases short and J 4 bases short, with 12 bases between. The CDR3 runs to 14 residues. CDR1 and CDR2 (germline): ENHRY, SYGVKD. CDR3: CAISGGLGADTQYF. In DNA, the CDR3 is TGTGCCATCAGTGGTGGTTTGGGGGCAGATACGCAGTATTTT.